The entry below describes one TCR beta chain. Its target antigen remains unknown. Per-base quality was not reported, and no clone a single base away is much larger than it. Different DNA sequences within this sample yield the same CDR3. This sample was taken from a study of blood T cell repertoires in COVID-19 (dated by TCRdb to between 2020 and 2021). In the study overall: Samples from collaborators originated in the United States, Italy and Spain and spanned both the acute and convalescent phases of COVID-19. Where available, HLA class I and class II types were taken from metadata supplied by the sample provider and were not determined by assay-based typing. Sample metadata almost always included a de-identified subject ID, COVID-19 status, age in years and sex. The material from the prospective study consisted of cDNA or gDNA derived from T cells, B-cell-depleted T cells, or PBMCs. Subjects who had been exposed to COVID-19, were actively infected with it, or had recovered from it provided the deeply sampled blood TCRbeta repertoires that made up the dataset. A freely available public database, intended as a resource for researchers studying the immune response to SARS-CoV-2, is where the repertoires were released. The samples were drawn from the first 160 participants of the ongoing ImmuneRACE study and from 1,200 or so subjects provided by 6 global collaborators. The research as a whole found: The quantity of clinical and demographic metadata differed by source and by participant and was supplied without curation.

TCRbeta CDR3 regions were amplified from genomic DNA by means of the immunoSEQ Assay, a bias-controlled multiplex PCR. The original pipeline was this. Nucleated cell counts per sample were estimated from amplification of reference gene primers within the assay. Sequence reads were collapsed and filtered to measure the absolute abundance of every unique TCRbeta CDR3 rearrangement. For each sample, productive Simpson clonality was calculated as the square root of Simpson's diversity index over productive rearrangements. The source is immuneACCESS, and TCRdb retained only in-frame sequences with V and J called. Part of the clones is not carried over; for the studies checked, unresolved V genes explain less than half of this, and the remainder is unexplained. V, J and clone size are those of that table, while D and trimming were read from the DNA. This sample has 60,000 to 75,000 clones in its table, and about 90% of those were observed once. The ten most abundant clones make up roughly 7.2% of the sample.

Trimming removed 1 base from V and 7 bases from J, leaving 9 bases between the germline ends. Based on the germline V gene, the CDR1 and CDR2 sequences are SGHTA and FQGNSA. There are 13 amino acids in the CDR3, from cysteine to phenylalanine inclusive. The DNA shown is the 39-base CDR3, in frame from base 1. Each collaborating institution followed its own protocols to collect whole blood in K2EDTA tubes. For TCRbeta analysis, collaborators shipped samples as frozen whole blood, isolated PBMCs, or DNA extracted from either of those sample types. This clonotype originated in a man aged 60-69 years with acute or convalescent COVID-19. Material: peripheral blood. The chain joins TRBV7-2 to TRBJ2-3; TRBD1 is a weak D gene call, 6 bases matching. This receptor has the CDR3 CASSLDRVNTQYF. The sequenced DNA is TGTGCCAGCAGCTTAGACAGGGTAAATACGCAGTATTTT.